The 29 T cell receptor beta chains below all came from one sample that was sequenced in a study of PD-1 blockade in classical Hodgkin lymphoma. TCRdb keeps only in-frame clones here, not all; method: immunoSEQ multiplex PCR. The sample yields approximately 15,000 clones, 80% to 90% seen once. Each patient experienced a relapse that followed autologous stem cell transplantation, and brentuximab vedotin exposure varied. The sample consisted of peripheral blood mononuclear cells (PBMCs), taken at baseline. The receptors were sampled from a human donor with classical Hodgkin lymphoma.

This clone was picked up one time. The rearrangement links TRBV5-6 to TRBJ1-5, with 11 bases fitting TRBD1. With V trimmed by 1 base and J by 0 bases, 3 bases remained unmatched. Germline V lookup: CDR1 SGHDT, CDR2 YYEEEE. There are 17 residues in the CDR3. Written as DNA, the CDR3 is TGTGCCAGCAGCTTGAGGACAGGGGGCAATAGCAATCAGCCCCAGCATTTT. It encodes CASSLRTGGNSNQPQHF.

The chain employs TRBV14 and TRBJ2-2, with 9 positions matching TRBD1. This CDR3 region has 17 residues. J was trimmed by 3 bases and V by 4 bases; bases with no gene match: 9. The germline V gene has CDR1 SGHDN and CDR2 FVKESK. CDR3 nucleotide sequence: TGTGCCAGCAGCCCACTGGACGGGACAGGGTACACCGGGGAGCTGTTTTTT. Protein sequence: CASSPLDGTGYTGELFF.

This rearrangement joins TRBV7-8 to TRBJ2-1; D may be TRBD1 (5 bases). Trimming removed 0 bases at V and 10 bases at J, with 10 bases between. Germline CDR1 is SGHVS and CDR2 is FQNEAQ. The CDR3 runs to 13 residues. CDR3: CASSLAQGWEQFF. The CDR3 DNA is TGTGCCAGCAGCTTAGCTCAGGGTTGGGAGCAGTTCTTC.

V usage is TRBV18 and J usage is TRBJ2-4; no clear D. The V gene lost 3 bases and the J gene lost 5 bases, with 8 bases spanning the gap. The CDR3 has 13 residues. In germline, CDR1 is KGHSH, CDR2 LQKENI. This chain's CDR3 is CASSPSQENIQYF. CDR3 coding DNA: TGTGCCAGCTCACCCTCCCAAGAAAACATTCAGTACTTC.

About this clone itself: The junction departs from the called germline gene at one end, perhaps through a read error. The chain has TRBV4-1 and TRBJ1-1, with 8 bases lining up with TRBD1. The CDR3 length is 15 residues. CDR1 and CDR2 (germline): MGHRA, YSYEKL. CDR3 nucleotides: TGCGCCAGCAGCCCAGGTTGGACAGGGAACGCTGAAGCTTTCTTT. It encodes CASSPGWTGNAEAFF.

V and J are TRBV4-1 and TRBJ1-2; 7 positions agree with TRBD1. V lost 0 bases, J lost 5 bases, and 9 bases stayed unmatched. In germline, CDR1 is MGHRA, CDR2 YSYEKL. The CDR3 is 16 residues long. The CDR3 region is CASSQEGLRGLYGYTF. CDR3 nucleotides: TGCGCCAGCAGCCAAGAAGGTCTCAGGGGGTTGTATGGCTACACCTTC.

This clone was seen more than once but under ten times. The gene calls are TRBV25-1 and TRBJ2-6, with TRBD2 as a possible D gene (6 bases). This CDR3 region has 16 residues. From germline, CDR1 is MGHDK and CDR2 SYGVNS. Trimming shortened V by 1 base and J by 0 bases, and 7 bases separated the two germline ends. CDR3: CASSEFGSSGANVLTF. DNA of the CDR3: TGTGCCAGCAGTGAATTCGGGAGCTCTGGGGCCAACGTCCTGACTTTC.

The CDR3 DNA sequence: TGTGCCAGCAGCTGTCGAGTGCGGGACAACTATGGCTACACCTTC. Its translation: CASSCRVRDNYGYTF. The chain carries TRBV9 and TRBJ1-2; D perhaps matches TRBD1 (5 bases). Trimming took 4 bases from V and 2 from J, leaving 15 bases between them. CDR1 and CDR2 (germline): SGDLS, YYNGEE. CDR3 length equals 15 residues.

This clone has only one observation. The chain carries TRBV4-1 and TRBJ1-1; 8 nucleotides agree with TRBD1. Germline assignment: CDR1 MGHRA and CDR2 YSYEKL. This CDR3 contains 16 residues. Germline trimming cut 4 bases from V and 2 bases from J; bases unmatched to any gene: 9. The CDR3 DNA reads TGCGCCAGCAGCCTTGGGACAGGTGGGGCTAACACTGAAGCTTTCTTT. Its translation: CASSLGTGGANTEAFF.

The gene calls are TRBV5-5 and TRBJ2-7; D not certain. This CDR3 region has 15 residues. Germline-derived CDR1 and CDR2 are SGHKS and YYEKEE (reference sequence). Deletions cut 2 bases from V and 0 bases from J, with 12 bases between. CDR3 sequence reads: CASSFDTLSSYEQYF. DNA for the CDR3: TGTGCCAGCAGCTTTGACACTCTGAGCTCCTACGAGCAGTACTTC. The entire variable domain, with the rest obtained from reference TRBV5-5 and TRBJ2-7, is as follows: DAGVTQSPTHLIKTRGQQVTLRCSPISGHKSVSWYQQVLGQGPQFIFQYYEKEERGRGNFPDRFSARQFPNYSSELNVNALLLGDSALYLCASSFDTLSSYEQYFGPGTRLTVT.

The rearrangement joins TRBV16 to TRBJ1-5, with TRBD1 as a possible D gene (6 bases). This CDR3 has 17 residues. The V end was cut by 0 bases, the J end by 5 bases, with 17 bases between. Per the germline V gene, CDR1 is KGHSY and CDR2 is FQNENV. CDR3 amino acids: CASSQSRLGPGDQPQHF. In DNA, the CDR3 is TGTGCCAGCAGCCAATCTAGATTAGGGCCAGGGGATCAGCCCCAGCATTTT.

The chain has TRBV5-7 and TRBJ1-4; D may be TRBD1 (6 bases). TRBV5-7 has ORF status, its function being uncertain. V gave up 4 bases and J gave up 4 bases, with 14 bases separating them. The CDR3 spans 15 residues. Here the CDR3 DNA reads TGTGCCAGCAGCGTTGGGGGGCGGGATAATGAAAAACTGTTTTTT. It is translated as CASSVGGRDNEKLFF.

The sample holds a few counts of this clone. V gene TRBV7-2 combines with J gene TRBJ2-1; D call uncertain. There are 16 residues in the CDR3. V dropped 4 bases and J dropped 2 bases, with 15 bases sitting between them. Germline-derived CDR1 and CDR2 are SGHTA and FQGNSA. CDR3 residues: CASSSGALLPYNEQFF. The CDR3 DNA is TGTGCCAGCAGCTCTGGTGCGCTTCTCCCCTACAATGAGCAGTTCTTC.

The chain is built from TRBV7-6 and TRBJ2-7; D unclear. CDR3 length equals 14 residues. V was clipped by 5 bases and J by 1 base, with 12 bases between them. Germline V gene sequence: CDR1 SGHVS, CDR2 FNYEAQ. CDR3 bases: TGTGCCAGCAGCCTGAACGAGGATTCCTACGAGCAGTACTTC. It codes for CASSLNEDSYEQYF.

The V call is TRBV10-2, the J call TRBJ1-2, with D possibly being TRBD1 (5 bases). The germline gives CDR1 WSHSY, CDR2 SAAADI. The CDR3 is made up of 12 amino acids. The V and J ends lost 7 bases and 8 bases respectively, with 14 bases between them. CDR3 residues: CASTTEYRGYTF. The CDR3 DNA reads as TGCGCCAGCACCACGGAGTACAGGGGCTACACCTTC.

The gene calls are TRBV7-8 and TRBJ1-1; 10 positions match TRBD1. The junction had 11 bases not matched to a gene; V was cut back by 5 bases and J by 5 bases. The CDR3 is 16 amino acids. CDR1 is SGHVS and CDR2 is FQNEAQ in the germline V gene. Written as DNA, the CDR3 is TGTGCCAGCAGCCCTCGACAGGGGGCCGGATTGACTGAAGCTTTCTTT. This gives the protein CASSPRQGAGLTEAFF.

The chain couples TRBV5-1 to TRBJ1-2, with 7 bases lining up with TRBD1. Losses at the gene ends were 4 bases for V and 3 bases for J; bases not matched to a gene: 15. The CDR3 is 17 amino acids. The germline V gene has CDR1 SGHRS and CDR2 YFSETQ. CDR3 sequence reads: CASSLETGSIGDYGYTF. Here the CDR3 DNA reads TGCGCCAGCAGCCTAGAGACAGGGTCGATTGGGGACTATGGCTACACCTTC. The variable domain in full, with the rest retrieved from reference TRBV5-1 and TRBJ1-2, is KAGVTQTPRYLIKTRGQQVTLSCSPISGHRSVSWYQQTPGQGLQFLFEYFSETQRNKGNFPGRFSGRQFSNSRSEMNVSTLELGDSALYLCASSLETGSIGDYGYTFGSGTRLTVV.

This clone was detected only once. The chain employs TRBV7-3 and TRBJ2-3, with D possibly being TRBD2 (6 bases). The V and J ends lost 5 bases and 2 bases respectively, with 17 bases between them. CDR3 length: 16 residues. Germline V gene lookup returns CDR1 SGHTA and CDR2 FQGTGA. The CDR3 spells CASSLTLGGATDTQYF. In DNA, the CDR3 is TGTGCCAGCAGCCTCACTCTGGGCGGGGCCACAGATACGCAGTATTTT.

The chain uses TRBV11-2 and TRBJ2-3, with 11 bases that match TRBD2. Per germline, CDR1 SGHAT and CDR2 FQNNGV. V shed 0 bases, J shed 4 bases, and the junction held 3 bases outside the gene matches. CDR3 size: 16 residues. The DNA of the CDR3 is TGTGCCAGCAGCTTAGAGGTAGCGGGGGGGGCAGATACGCAGTATTTT. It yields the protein CASSLEVAGGADTQYF.

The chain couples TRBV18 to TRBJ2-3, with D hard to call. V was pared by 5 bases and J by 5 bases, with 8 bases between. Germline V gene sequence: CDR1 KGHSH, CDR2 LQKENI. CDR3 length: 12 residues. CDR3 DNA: TGTGCCAGCTCAACGTACTTAGATACGCAGTATTTT. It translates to CASSTYLDTQYF.

CDR3 bases: TGTGCCAGCAGTTACCAACCAGATCAGCCCCAGCATTTT. It codes for CASSYQPDQPQHF. The rearrangement links TRBV6-5 to TRBJ1-5; D call uncertain. The CDR3 runs 13 residues. Germline values: CDR1 MNHEY, CDR2 SVGAGI. Trimming pared 2 bases from V and 5 bases from J, leaving 7 bases between.

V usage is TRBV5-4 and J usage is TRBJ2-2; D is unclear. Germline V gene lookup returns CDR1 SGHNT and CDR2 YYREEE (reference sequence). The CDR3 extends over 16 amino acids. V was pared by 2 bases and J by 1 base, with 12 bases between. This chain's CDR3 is CASSFGVALNTGELFF. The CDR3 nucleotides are TGTGCCAGCAGCTTTGGGGTAGCCCTGAACACCGGGGAGCTGTTTTTT.

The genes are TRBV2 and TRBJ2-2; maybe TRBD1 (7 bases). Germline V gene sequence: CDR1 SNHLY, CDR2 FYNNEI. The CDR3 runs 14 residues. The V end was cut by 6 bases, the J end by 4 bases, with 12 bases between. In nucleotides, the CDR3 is TGTGCCAGCAGGAGACAGGGAGGCACCGGGGAGCTGTTTTTT. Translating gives CASRRQGGTGELFF.

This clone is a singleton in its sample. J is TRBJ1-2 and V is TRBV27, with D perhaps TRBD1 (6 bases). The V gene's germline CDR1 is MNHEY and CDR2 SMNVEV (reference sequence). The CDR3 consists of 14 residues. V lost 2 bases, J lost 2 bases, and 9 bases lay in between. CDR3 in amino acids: CASSLNRANYGYTF. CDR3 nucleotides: TGTGCCAGCAGTTTAAACAGGGCGAACTATGGCTACACCTTC.

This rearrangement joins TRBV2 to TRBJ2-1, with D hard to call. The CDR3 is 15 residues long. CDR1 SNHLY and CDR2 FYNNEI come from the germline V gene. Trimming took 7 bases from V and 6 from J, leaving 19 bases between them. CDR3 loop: CASNPWQREVNEQFF. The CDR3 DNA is TGTGCCAGCAACCCGTGGCAAAGAGAGGTCAATGAGCAGTTCTTC.

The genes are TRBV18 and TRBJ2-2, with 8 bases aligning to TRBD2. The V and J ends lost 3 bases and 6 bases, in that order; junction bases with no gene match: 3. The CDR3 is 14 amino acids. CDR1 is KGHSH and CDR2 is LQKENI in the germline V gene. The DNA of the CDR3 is TGTGCCAGCTCACCCACCGGGGGGGCCGGGGAGCTGTTTTTT. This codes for CASSPTGGAGELFF.

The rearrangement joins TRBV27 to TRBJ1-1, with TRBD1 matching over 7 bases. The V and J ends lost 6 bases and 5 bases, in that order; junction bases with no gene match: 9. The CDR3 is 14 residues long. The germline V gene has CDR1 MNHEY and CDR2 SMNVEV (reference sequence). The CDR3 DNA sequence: TGTGCCAGCAGCCGACAGGGACGGAGAACTGAAGCTTTCTTT. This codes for CASSRQGRRTEAFF.

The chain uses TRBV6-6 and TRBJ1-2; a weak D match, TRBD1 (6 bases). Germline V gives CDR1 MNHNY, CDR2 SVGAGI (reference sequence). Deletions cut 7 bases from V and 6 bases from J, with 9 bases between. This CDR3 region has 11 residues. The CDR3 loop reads CASNYRDGYTF. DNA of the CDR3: TGTGCCAGCAACTACAGGGATGGCTACACCTTC.

CDR3 sequence reads: CASSLEVGAEAFF. DNA of the CDR3: TGCGCCAGCAGCTTGGAGGTGGGGGCTGAAGCTTTCTTT. V gene TRBV5-1 combines with J gene TRBJ1-1; the D gene is possibly TRBD1 (5 bases). The germline CDR1 and CDR2 sequences are SGHRS and YFSETQ. V lost 0 bases and J lost 6, with 9 bases in between. The CDR3 is made up of 13 amino acids.